This T cell receptor (beta chain) originates from a study of vaccination and CD4 T cells after COVID-19. Study in general: Median time from COVID diagnosis to post-COVID sampling was 101 days (35 to 161). The study collected post-vaccine samples a median roughly 71 days after dose two, with a range of 14 to 241.

TCRdb re-analysed the PCR reads in MiXCR, keeping a single row per CDR3 protein. This table holds fewer than 20,000 distinct CDR3 sequences, less than 70% found once. The source is a human donor who had recovered from COVID-19. The starting material was CD4+ T cells from blood, obtained after SARS-CoV-2 vaccination.

CDR3 sequence: CASSLVGSGGDTQYF. The CDR3 DNA follows: TGTGCCAGCAGCTTAGTCGGGTCGGGGGGAGATACGCAGTATTTT. This chain connects TRBV7-2 to TRBJ2-3; TRBD2 aligns across 7 bases. The CDR3 runs to 15 residues. The germline V gene encodes CDR1 SGHTA and CDR2 FQGNSA. V was clipped by 1 base and J by 5 bases; unmatched bases: 6.